What follows describes a single TCR beta chain. Its antigen is unidentified. CDR3 length equals 14 residues. Looked up from germline, CDR1 is SEHNR and CDR2 is FQNEAQ (reference sequence). With 6 bases removed from V and 0 bases from J, the gap between germline ends came to 8 bases. The data were taken from a study of T cell clones after liver transplantation. Notes on the study in general: In 5 of 8 subjects, circulating graft-donor-reactive CD4 TCRbeta sequences fell significantly after transplant.

Generated by immunoSEQ multiplex PCR, the TCRdb table keeps only in-frame clones and is missing some. The data contain around 100,000 clones, around 86% of them singletons. The gene calls are TRBV7-9 and TRBJ1-4, with D possibly matching TRBD1 (6 bases). This TCR derives from a human donor who received a liver transplant. The material sequenced was CD4+ T cells from blood, taken before liver transplant. The CDR3 DNA sequence: TGTGCCAGCAGGACAGGAACAACTAATGAAAAACTGTTTTTT. Translated: CASRTGTTNEKLFF.